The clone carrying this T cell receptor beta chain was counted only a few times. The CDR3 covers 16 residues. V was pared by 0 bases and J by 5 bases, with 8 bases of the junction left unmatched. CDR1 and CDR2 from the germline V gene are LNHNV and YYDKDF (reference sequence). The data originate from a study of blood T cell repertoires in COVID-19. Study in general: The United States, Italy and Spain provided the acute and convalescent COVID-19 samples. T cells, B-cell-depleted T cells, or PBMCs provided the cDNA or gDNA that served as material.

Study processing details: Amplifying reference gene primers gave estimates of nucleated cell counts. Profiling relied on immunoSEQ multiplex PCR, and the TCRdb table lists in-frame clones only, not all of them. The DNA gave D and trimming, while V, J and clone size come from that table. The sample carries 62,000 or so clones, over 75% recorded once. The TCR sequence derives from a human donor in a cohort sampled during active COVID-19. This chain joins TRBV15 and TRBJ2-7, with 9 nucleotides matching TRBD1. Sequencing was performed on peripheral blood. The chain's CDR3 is CATSRDRGQGIHEQYF. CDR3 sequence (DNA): TGTGCCACCAGCAGAGATAGGGGACAGGGAATCCACGAGCAGTACTTC.